A selection of T cell receptor beta chains follows, all from one sample in a study of shared clonotypes between healthy human individuals. Clones were sequenced by immunoSEQ multiplex PCR, and TCRdb holds only the in-frame ones, with some missing. Of a few million clones listed, 90% to 95% are singletons. Input material: naive CD4+ T cells from PBMCs. These receptors were obtained from a man aged 18 to 30 in good health. Some clones in this sample may be carry-over from other donors' samples. Each CDR3 is given with its conserved first and last residue. Each record gives: D gene, V gene, clone size, J gene, CDR3 DNA, CDR3 protein. D genes are given only for firm matches. Where a row states a size, it is once, few, many or the class of an expanded clone; other rows omit it.

D gene: TRBD2; V gene: TRBV28; clone size: .; J gene: TRBJ2-1; CDR3 DNA: TGTGCCAGCAGCAGGACTAGCGGGGGCTCCTACAATGAGCAGTTCTTC; CDR3 protein: CASSRTSGGSYNEQFF
D gene: TRBD1; V gene: TRBV4-2; clone size: .; J gene: TRBJ2-2; CDR3 DNA: TGTGCCAGCAGCCCTCGACAGGGCTATGCCGGGGAGCTGTTTTTT; CDR3 protein: CASSPRQGYAGELFF
D gene: .; V gene: TRBV5-4; clone size: .; J gene: TRBJ2-3; CDR3 DNA: TGTGCCAGCAGGGACGACAGTGGGGCAAATACGCAGTATTTT; CDR3 protein: CASRDDSGANTQYF
D gene: .; V gene: TRBV4-1; clone size: .; J gene: TRBJ2-7; CDR3 DNA: TGCGCCAGCAGCCACCCGGGACACCTGACCCCCTACGAGCAGTACTTC; CDR3 protein: CASSHPGHLTPYEQYF
D gene: .; V gene: TRBV28; clone size: few; J gene: TRBJ1-1; CDR3 DNA: TGTGCCAGCAGCAGAGGGAACACTGAAGCTTTCTTT; CDR3 protein: CASSRGNTEAFF
D gene: TRBD2; V gene: TRBV19; clone size: once; J gene: TRBJ2-1; CDR3 DNA: TGTGCCAGTAGTACCCTCTACCTAGCGGGAGTAGGGCATGAGCAGTTCTTC; CDR3 protein: CASSTLYLAGVGHEQFF
D gene: TRBD1; V gene: TRBV27; clone size: .; J gene: TRBJ2-5; CDR3 DNA: TGTGCCAGCAGTTTAAGTCCGGCAGGGGGCTCTGAGACCCAGTACTTC; CDR3 protein: CASSLSPAGGSETQYF
D gene: .; V gene: TRBV6-6; clone size: .; J gene: TRBJ2-2; CDR3 DNA: TGTGCCAGCAGTGCTCCCCGCGCCGGGGAGCTGTTTTTT; CDR3 protein: CASSAPRAGELFF
D gene: TRBD1; V gene: TRBV12-5; clone size: .; J gene: TRBJ2-2; CDR3 DNA: TGTGCTAGTGGTCCTGGGACAGGTTACACCGGGGAGCTGTTTTTT; CDR3 protein: CASGPGTGYTGELFF
D gene: .; V gene: TRBV18; clone size: .; J gene: TRBJ2-5; CDR3 DNA: TGTGCCAGCTCCCCAAGGTCGGGGACGGGAGAGACCCAGTACTTC; CDR3 protein: CASSPRSGTGETQYF
D gene: .; V gene: TRBV4-1; clone size: .; J gene: TRBJ2-3; CDR3 DNA: TGCGCCAGCAGCCAACATCGCACACAGACAGGTTCAGCTACGCAGTATTTT; CDR3 protein: CASSQHRTQTGSATQYF
D gene: TRBD1; V gene: TRBV20-1; clone size: .; J gene: TRBJ1-4; CDR3 DNA: TGCAGTGCTAGACGAGGACAGGAACTGTTTTTT; CDR3 protein: CSARRGQELFF
D gene: .; V gene: TRBV7-2; clone size: .; J gene: TRBJ2-1; CDR3 DNA: TGTGCCAGCAGCGCCGGAGAGCTGGGGTACAATGAGCAGTTCTTC; CDR3 protein: CASSAGELGYNEQFF
D gene: TRBD1; V gene: TRBV25-1; clone size: .; J gene: TRBJ1-1; CDR3 DNA: TGTGCCAGCAGTGAAGGACAGGGGAATGAAGCTTTCTTT; CDR3 protein: CASSEGQGNEAFF
D gene: TRBD1; V gene: TRBV19; clone size: .; J gene: TRBJ1-2; CDR3 DNA: TGTGCCAGTAGTATAACCACAGACAGGGGTTCCATCGGCTACACCTTC; CDR3 protein: CASSITTDRGSIGYTF
D gene: TRBD2; V gene: TRBV5-4; clone size: .; J gene: TRBJ2-5; CDR3 DNA: TGTGCCAGCAGCTCAAGGACTAGCGGGAAGGCCCTAGAGACCCAGTACTTC; CDR3 protein: CASSSRTSGKALETQYF
D gene: .; V gene: TRBV6-1; clone size: .; J gene: TRBJ2-5; CDR3 DNA: TGTGCCAGCTGGAGGGGCCTCCAAGAGACCCAGTACTTC; CDR3 protein: CASWRGLQETQYF
D gene: .; V gene: TRBV14; clone size: .; J gene: TRBJ2-4; CDR3 DNA: TGTGCCAGCAGCCAATCTGATACTCAGGGGGCCAAAAACATTCAGTACTTC; CDR3 protein: CASSQSDTQGAKNIQYF
D gene: TRBD2; V gene: TRBV9; clone size: .; J gene: TRBJ2-3; CDR3 DNA: TGTGCCAGCAGCTCTGGACTAGGAACAGATACGCAGTATTTT; CDR3 protein: CASSSGLGTDTQYF
D gene: .; V gene: TRBV30; clone size: .; J gene: TRBJ2-7; CDR3 DNA: TGTGCCTGGAGTGAGGAGGGCGAGCAGTACTTC; CDR3 protein: CAWSEEGEQYF
D gene: .; V gene: TRBV7-2; clone size: .; J gene: TRBJ1-1; CDR3 DNA: TGTGCCAGCAGCTCCCCAGGGAGTGCTGGTACTGAAGCTTTCTTT; CDR3 protein: CASSSPGSAGTEAFF
D gene: .; V gene: TRBV28; clone size: .; J gene: TRBJ1-4; CDR3 DNA: TGTGCCAGCAGTTTACCGCGGCTCGGGGAAAAACTGTTTTTT; CDR3 protein: CASSLPRLGEKLFF
D gene: TRBD1; V gene: TRBV4-1; clone size: .; J gene: TRBJ2-7; CDR3 DNA: TGCGCCAGCAGCCAAGTAACCCGATTACAGGGGAGAGTTAGCGAGCAGTACTTC; CDR3 protein: CASSQVTRLQGRVSEQYF
D gene: .; V gene: TRBV7-3; clone size: .; J gene: TRBJ2-3; CDR3 DNA: TGTGCCAGCAGCTTAACTGCGGGGCTCACAGATACGCAGTATTTT; CDR3 protein: CASSLTAGLTDTQYF
D gene: .; V gene: TRBV5-3; clone size: .; J gene: TRBJ1-3; CDR3 DNA: TGTGCCAGAAGCTTGGACAGCGACTCTTCCTTAACCTCTGGAAACACCATATATTTT; CDR3 protein: CARSLDSDSSLTSGNTIYF
D gene: .; V gene: TRBV6-5; clone size: .; J gene: TRBJ1-3; CDR3 DNA: TGTGCCAGCAGTTACGAGGCCGGCTCTGGAAACACCATATATTTT; CDR3 protein: CASSYEAGSGNTIYF
D gene: .; V gene: TRBV11-3; clone size: .; J gene: TRBJ2-1; CDR3 DNA: TGTGCCAGCAGCTTAGTGGCGGCAGGGGAGCAGTTCTTC; CDR3 protein: CASSLVAAGEQFF
D gene: .; V gene: TRBV19; clone size: .; J gene: TRBJ2-1; CDR3 DNA: TGTGCCAGTAGTTATGGTACCTACAATGAGCAGTTCTTC; CDR3 protein: CASSYGTYNEQFF
D gene: .; V gene: TRBV4-3; clone size: .; J gene: TRBJ2-3; CDR3 DNA: TGCGCCAGCAGCCAGCAGGGCAGCCCTAGCACAGATACGCAGTATTTT; CDR3 protein: CASSQQGSPSTDTQYF
D gene: .; V gene: TRBV27; clone size: .; J gene: TRBJ1-3; CDR3 DNA: TGTGCCAGCAGTTCCTTCTCTGGAAACACCATATATTTT; CDR3 protein: CASSSFSGNTIYF
D gene: .; V gene: TRBV19; clone size: .; J gene: TRBJ2-7; CDR3 DNA: TGTGCCAGTAGTATAAGGCGGAGTACGTTGGAGCAGTACTTC; CDR3 protein: CASSIRRSTLEQYF
D gene: .; V gene: TRBV28; clone size: .; J gene: TRBJ1-1; CDR3 DNA: TGTGCCAGCAGTTTGGAGCAGAACACTGAAGCTTTCTTT; CDR3 protein: CASSLEQNTEAFF
D gene: .; V gene: TRBV10-3; clone size: .; J gene: TRBJ1-1; CDR3 DNA: TGTGCCATCAGTGACAGCAGGGTGAGCACTGAAGCTTTCTTT; CDR3 protein: CAISDSRVSTEAFF
D gene: TRBD2; V gene: TRBV7-6; clone size: .; J gene: TRBJ2-1; CDR3 DNA: TGTGCCAGCAGCGTAAACGCGGGAGGACGCGAGCAGTTCTTC; CDR3 protein: CASSVNAGGREQFF
D gene: .; V gene: TRBV28; clone size: .; J gene: TRBJ2-3; CDR3 DNA: TGTGCCAGCAGTTTATCCCGGACAAACTTGCGAGATACGCAGTATTTT; CDR3 protein: CASSLSRTNLRDTQYF
D gene: TRBD1; V gene: TRBV15; clone size: .; J gene: TRBJ1-4; CDR3 DNA: TGTGCCACCAGCACCCCTCAGGGGGCTGGCGAAAAACTGTTTTTT; CDR3 protein: CATSTPQGAGEKLFF
D gene: .; V gene: TRBV5-6; clone size: .; J gene: TRBJ1-3; CDR3 DNA: TGTGCCAGCAGCTTGGACCTCTCTGGAAACACCATATATTTT; CDR3 protein: CASSLDLSGNTIYF
D gene: .; V gene: TRBV5-1; clone size: .; J gene: TRBJ1-2; CDR3 DNA: TGCGCCAGCAGCTTGGGGGCGGATCCGGCCTATGGCTACACCTTC; CDR3 protein: CASSLGADPAYGYTF
D gene: .; V gene: TRBV28; clone size: .; J gene: TRBJ1-5; CDR3 DNA: TGTGCCAGCAGGTGGGCTCCGAATCAGCCCCAGCATTTT; CDR3 protein: CASRWAPNQPQHF
D gene: .; V gene: TRBV5-1; clone size: .; J gene: TRBJ2-7; CDR3 DNA: TGCGCCAGCAGCTTCGGAGGGACACGCGATTCGGACGAGCAGTACTTC; CDR3 protein: CASSFGGTRDSDEQYF
D gene: .; V gene: TRBV7-3; clone size: .; J gene: TRBJ2-2; CDR3 DNA: TGTGCCAGCAGCTTAGTACCCGGGGAGCTGTTTTTT; CDR3 protein: CASSLVPGELFF
D gene: .; V gene: TRBV9; clone size: .; J gene: TRBJ2-5; CDR3 DNA: TGTGCCAGCAGCGTATCAGGGACGGAGACCCAGTACTTC; CDR3 protein: CASSVSGTETQYF
D gene: .; V gene: TRBV28; clone size: .; J gene: TRBJ1-2; CDR3 DNA: TGTGCCAGCTCCTCCCCCAAACCGCACGGGACTTCCCTCTATGGCTACACCTTC; CDR3 protein: CASSSPKPHGTSLYGYTF
D gene: .; V gene: TRBV15; clone size: .; J gene: TRBJ1-2; CDR3 DNA: TGTGCCACCCGGACCGGAGCTAACTATGGCTACACCTTC; CDR3 protein: CATRTGANYGYTF
D gene: TRBD1; V gene: TRBV5-4; clone size: .; J gene: TRBJ2-2; CDR3 DNA: TGTGCCAGCAGCTTTCCGGGACAGGGCGCCGGGGAGCTGTTTTTT; CDR3 protein: CASSFPGQGAGELFF
D gene: .; V gene: TRBV28; clone size: .; J gene: TRBJ1-2; CDR3 DNA: TGTGCCAGCAGCTACCAAATCATATGGGTGGATGGCTACACCTTC; CDR3 protein: CASSYQIIWVDGYTF
D gene: .; V gene: TRBV29-1; clone size: .; J gene: TRBJ2-7; CDR3 DNA: TGCAGCGTGCTCACCCCGGCACGGGCCTCCTACGAGCAGTACTTC; CDR3 protein: CSVLTPARASYEQYF
D gene: .; V gene: TRBV27; clone size: .; J gene: TRBJ2-2; CDR3 DNA: TGTGCCAGCACAAAAGGGACTCTTTATACCGGGGAGCTGTTTTTT; CDR3 protein: CASTKGTLYTGELFF
D gene: TRBD2; V gene: TRBV28; clone size: .; J gene: TRBJ2-5; CDR3 DNA: TGTGCCAGCAGTATCATTAGCGGGAGGGCCTCAGAGACCCAGTACTTC; CDR3 protein: CASSIISGRASETQYF
D gene: TRBD2; V gene: TRBV29-1; clone size: .; J gene: TRBJ2-2; CDR3 DNA: TGCAGCGCTAGCGGATCTAACACCGGGGAGCTGTTTTTT; CDR3 protein: CSASGSNTGELFF
D gene: .; V gene: TRBV6-5; clone size: once; J gene: TRBJ1-1; CDR3 DNA: TGTGCCAGCAGTGCCGCACAGGGCGGTAAGACTGAAGCTTTCTTT; CDR3 protein: CASSAAQGGKTEAFF
D gene: .; V gene: TRBV6-6; clone size: .; J gene: TRBJ1-5; CDR3 DNA: TGTGCCAGCAGGCACGCGGCGGACGGTTGGCATCAGCCCCAGCATTTT; CDR3 protein: CASRHAADGWHQPQHF
D gene: .; V gene: TRBV28; clone size: .; J gene: TRBJ2-7; CDR3 DNA: TGTGCCAGCAGTTACTCCTGGATGAGCTCCTACGAGCAGTACTTC; CDR3 protein: CASSYSWMSSYEQYF
D gene: TRBD1; V gene: TRBV27; clone size: .; J gene: TRBJ1-4; CDR3 DNA: TGTGCCAGCACCAGGGGGCAGGGTAATGAAAAACTGTTTTTT; CDR3 protein: CASTRGQGNEKLFF